This T cell receptor (beta chain) emerged from a study of T cells in Graves' hyperthyroidism and ophthalmopathy. Notes on the study in general: Ophthalmopathy and stable hyperthyroidism were separated by a 13 V-J model. Appearing also in blood were most of the thyroid clonotypes expanded above 0.001. For ophthalmopathy, model prediction preceded onset by a median about 6.4 months.

This clonotype was observed many times. Its matching antigen is unknown. RNA transcripts served as the template for amplifying TCR beta CDR3 regions. Using the HTBI primer set, a first-round RT-PCR was run on the TCR CDR3. One entry per CDR3 protein results from TCRdb running MiXCR on the multiplex PCR reads. This table has roughly 500,000 distinct CDR3 sequences, 35% to 50% appearing once. The CDR3 spans 15 residues. From germline, CDR1 is SQVTM and CDR2 ANQGSEA. V shed 6 bases and J shed 6 bases, with 18 bases lying between them. The chain carries TRBV29-1 and TRBJ2-6; D remains unclear. The clonotype comes from an adult woman with Graves' disease, either hyperthyroidism or ophthalmopathy (not recorded which). The sample consisted of peripheral blood or thyroid tissue (not recorded which). CDR3: CSVPGPGSKANVLTF. CDR3 in DNA: TGCAGCGTCCCTGGGCCGGGCTCGAAGGCCAACGTCCTGACTTTC.